A selection of T cell receptor beta chains follows, all from one sample in a study of T cells in localized non-small cell lung cancer. Profiled with immunoSEQ multiplex PCR; TCRdb holds only in-frame clones, not every one. Here the sample spans 20,000 to 25,000 clones, 70% to 90% being singletons. The material sequenced was PBMCs, taken before any cancer treatment. The receptors come from a woman aged 40-75 years with stage II squamous cell lung carcinoma. Each CDR3 is given with its conserved first and last residue. A D gene is named only where the DNA matches it firmly. Only some rows state a clone size, as once, few, many or a class for expanded clones.

clone_size j_call d_call v_call cdr3_aa cdr3_nt
NA TRBJ2-1 TRBD2 TRBV5-1 CASSPRTSGIVEQFF TGCGCCAGCAGCCCTAGGACTAGCGGGATCGTTGAGCAGTTCTTC
NA TRBJ2-5 TRBD1 TRBV4-3 CASSQETGGKETQYF TGCGCCAGCAGCCAAGAAACAGGGGGCAAGGAGACCCAGTACTTC
NA TRBJ2-6 TRBD1 TRBV19 CASSNTGVIAGANVLTF TGTGCCAGTAGCAACACAGGGGTGATAGCTGGGGCCAACGTCCTGACTTTC
NA TRBJ1-1 NA TRBV6-5 CASSSPRLLTEAFF TGTGCCAGCAGTTCCCCTCGACTCCTCACTGAAGCTTTCTTT
once TRBJ2-3 TRBD2 TRBV4-1 CASSHPGAGGSTDTQYF TGCGCCAGCAGCCACCCTGGAGCGGGAGGAAGCACAGATACGCAGTATTTT
NA TRBJ2-7 NA TRBV21-1 CASNKREGDRGCLGGYEQYF TGTGCCAGCAACAAAAGAGAGGGGGACAGGGGATGCCTTGGGGGCTACGAGCAGTACTTC
NA TRBJ2-7 TRBD1 TRBV27 CASHRDSRSNEQYF TGTGCCTCCCACCGGGACAGCCGCTCTAACGAGCAGTACTTC
NA TRBJ2-5 NA TRBV7-9 CASSSRGGETQYF TGTGCCAGCAGCTCGAGAGGGGGAGAGACCCAGTACTTC
NA TRBJ2-1 TRBD2 TRBV6-5 CASSQRESINEQFF TGTGCCAGCAGTCAGCGGGAGAGTATCAATGAGCAGTTCTTC
NA TRBJ1-5 NA TRBV15 CATSRDLRNQPQHF TGTGCCACCAGCAGAGATCTACGCAATCAGCCCCAGCATTTT
NA TRBJ2-7 TRBD2 TRBV27 CASSLSSGRFYEQYF TGTGCCAGCAGTTTATCGTCCGGGAGGTTCTACGAGCAGTACTTC
NA TRBJ1-6 NA TRBV6-5 CASSYVRGSRNSPLHF TGTGCCAGCAGTTACGTCAGGGGATCGCGGAATTCACCCCTCCACTTT
few TRBJ1-1 TRBD1 TRBV27 CASRTTGTTEAFF TGTGCCAGCAGAACGACAGGGACCACTGAAGCTTTCTTT
hyperexpanded TRBJ1-4 TRBD1 TRBV13 CASSPRGQGNPTNEKLFF TGTGCCAGCAGCCCCCGGGGACAGGGCAACCCAACTAATGAAAAACTGTTTTTT
NA TRBJ2-5 TRBD1 TRBV25-1 CASSATGGRETQYF TGTGCCAGCAGTGCTACAGGGGGCAGGGAGACCCAGTACTTC
NA TRBJ2-1 NA TRBV5-4 CASSLKGGAYNEQFF TGTGCCAGCAGCTTGAAGGGTGGGGCCTACAATGAGCAGTTCTTC
NA TRBJ1-3 NA TRBV5-4 CASSLAGATSGNTIYF TGTGCCAGCAGCTTGGCCGGGGCAACCTCTGGAAACACCATATATTTT
NA TRBJ1-5 TRBD1 TRBV6-1 CASSEWDRVNQPQHF TGTGCCAGCAGTGAATGGGACAGGGTCAATCAGCCCCAGCATTTT